Below, one TCR beta chain is given with its context. The antigen is unknown. This specimen comes from a study of T cell clusters in autoimmune cytopenias. Study outcomes and limitations: The cluster-lack signature was not seen for secondary cytopenia versus chronic lymphocytic leukemia. Exclusive TRB clusters were approximately 3-fold more numerous in healthy donors than in active autoimmune hepatitis. TRB repertoire shifts in secondary cytopenia and chronic lymphocytic leukemia mostly reflected lymphoma, not autoimmunity. Primary autoimmune cytopenia patients appeared to lack physiological T cell clusters present in healthy donors.

Germline values: CDR1 DFQATT, CDR2 SNEGSKA (reference sequence). This CDR3 has 14 residues. One tube held mixed TRB-A and TRB-B primer pools for touch-down PCR. TCRdb derives one entry per CDR3 protein from the multiplex PCR reads, leaving out DNA. The sample data list under 8,500 distinct CDR3 sequences. TRB amplification used approximately 250 ng of peripheral blood genomic DNA. The TCR sequence derives from a human donor with an autoimmune cytopenia or autoimmune hepatitis (not recorded which). Sequencing was done on a sample of peripheral blood. This chain uses TRBV20-1 with TRBJ2-7; the TCRdb D gene call, TRBD1, has no DNA to confirm it. CDR3 sequence reads: CSARLDRGHYEQYF.